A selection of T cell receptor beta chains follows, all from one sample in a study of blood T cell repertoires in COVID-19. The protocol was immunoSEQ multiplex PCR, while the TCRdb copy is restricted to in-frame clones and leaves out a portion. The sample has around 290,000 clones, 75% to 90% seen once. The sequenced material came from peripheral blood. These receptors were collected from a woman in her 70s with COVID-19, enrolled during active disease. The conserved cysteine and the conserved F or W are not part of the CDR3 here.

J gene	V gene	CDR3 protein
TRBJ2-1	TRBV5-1	ASSLAGTVVINEQF
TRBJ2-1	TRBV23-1	ASSHTGSRATSSYNEQF
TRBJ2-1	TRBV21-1	ASSKGGGGYNEQF
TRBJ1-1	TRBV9	ASNPGQGGTEAF
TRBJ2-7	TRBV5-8	ASTLRFYEQY
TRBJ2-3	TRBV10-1	ASSRGADTQY
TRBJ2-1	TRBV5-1	ASSPTGTVGYNEQF
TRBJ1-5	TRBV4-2	ASSQESGSIQPQH
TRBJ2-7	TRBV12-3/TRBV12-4	ASSLGGNEQY
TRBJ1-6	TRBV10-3	AISEVAGNSPLH
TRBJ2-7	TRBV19	ASSIIAGGNYEQY
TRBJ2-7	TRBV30	AWTNGQAGDEQY
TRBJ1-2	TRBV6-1	ASSMDRGREGYT
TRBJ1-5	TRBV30	AWARQGQQPQH
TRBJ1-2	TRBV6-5	ASSYSKMGPDYGYT
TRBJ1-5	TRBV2	ASSEQGAPLGPQH
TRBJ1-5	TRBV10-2	ASSLTGVDQPQH
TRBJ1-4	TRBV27	ASSTKGFLGEKLF
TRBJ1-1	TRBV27	ASSAGTPNTEAF
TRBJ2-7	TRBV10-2	ASSETIGTSVTVYEQY
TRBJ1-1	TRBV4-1	ASSQWGGTTEAF
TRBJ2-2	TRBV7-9	ASSLGSGTGELF
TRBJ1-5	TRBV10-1	ASSATVDDQPQH
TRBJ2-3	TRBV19	ASSPGTDTQY
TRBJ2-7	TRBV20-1	SASRGQPYEQY
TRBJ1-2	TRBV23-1	ASSQSNPPGYGYT
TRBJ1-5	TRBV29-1	SVRVQGDGNQPQH
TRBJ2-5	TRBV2	ASSTDRIETQY
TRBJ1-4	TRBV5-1	ASSTEGAREKLF
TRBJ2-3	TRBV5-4	ASSPTSGGGGQY
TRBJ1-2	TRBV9	ASSVAGDPPGGYT
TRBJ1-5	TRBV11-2	ASSQGGQPQH
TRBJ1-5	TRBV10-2	AEERQGNQPQH
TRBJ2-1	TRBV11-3	ASSLVSGTGFDEQF
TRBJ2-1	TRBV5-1	ASSLVRGGADEQF
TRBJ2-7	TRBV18	ASSPGWTGRQY
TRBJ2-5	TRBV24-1	ATSDGGLETQY
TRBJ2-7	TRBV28	ASSPYTGGTYEQY
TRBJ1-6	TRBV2	ASRNIGNSPLH
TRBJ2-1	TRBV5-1	ASSPPLAGAHNEQF
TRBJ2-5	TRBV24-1	ATSDWGRRETQY